Included here is one T cell receptor beta chain sequence, with context. As yet, its antigen is unknown. Deep-level settings were used for running the assay. It was across several immunoSEQ plates that each subset's genomic DNA was evenly split. Sequencing was performed with immunoSEQ multiplex PCR; in TCRdb, only in-frame clones are kept and a portion is missing. The sample consists of about 600,000 clones, 95% to 98% of them appearing once. The data belong to a study of shared clonotypes between healthy human individuals. The CD4+ fraction was divided into a CD45RA+ naive subset and a CD45RA-negative memory subset. Study results and caveats: Clonotypes that were shared across a few donors made up around 5% of naive CD4 clonotypes.

The receptor was derived from a woman in her thirties in good health. Sequencing was performed on naive CD4+ T cells sorted from blood. Indicated subset: CD45RA+ positively selected.

This CDR3 is CASSLQDRTDTQYF. The DNA for the CDR3 is TGCGCCAGCAGCTTGCAGGACCGCACAGATACGCAGTATTTT. The J gene is TRBJ2-3, the V gene TRBV5-1; D is undetermined. Deletions cut 1 base from V and 1 base from J, with 7 bases between. This CDR3 has 14 amino acids. From germline, CDR1 is SGHRS and CDR2 YFSETQ.